The clone carrying this TCR beta chain was observed once. What it binds is unknown. This sample is drawn from a study of CD4 T cells in relation to SARS-CoV-2 and coronaviruses. Unexposed donor CD4+ T cells date from about 2011-2018, before the COVID-19 pandemic. Isolation of CD4+ T cells took place after nine to ten days in culture. Libraries were prepared by immunoSEQ multiplex PCR; TCRdb keeps only in-frame clonotypes and omits some of them. Counted here are some 23,000 clones, 76% occurring once; the ten biggest clones make up roughly 22%. The sequenced material came from CD4+ T cells from PBMCs, cultured in vitro. The TCR was taken from a human donor in good health.

The CDR3 bases are TGTGCCAGCAGGATGGGACAGTCGAACACCGGGGAGCTGTTTTTT. This translates into CASRMGQSNTGELFF. The V call is TRBV4-2, the J call TRBJ2-2, with TRBD1 identical over 7 bases. Germline CDR1 and CDR2: LGHNA and YNFKEQ. This CDR3 has 15 residues. Losses at the gene ends were 6 bases for V and 0 bases for J; bases not matched to a gene: 4.